A single sample is the source of the 26 T cell receptor beta chains below, sequenced in a study of Ad26.COV2.S vaccination and SARS-CoV-2 variants. TCRdb keeps only in-frame clones here, not all; method: immunoSEQ multiplex PCR. In the table there are approximately 340,000 clones, about 92% of which are singletons. Material: peripheral blood, obtained after recovery from COVID-19. These receptors came from a human donor who had recovered from COVID-19.

The chain uses TRBV29-1 and TRBJ2-7; 11 bases match TRBD2. Per the germline V gene, CDR1 is SQVTM and CDR2 is ANQGSEA. Trimming cost V 5 bases and J 4 bases; bases outside gene matches: 16. The CDR3 sequence is 17 residues long. DNA for the CDR3: TGCAGCGTTCCGAAGACTAGCGGGGACTCTAAGGTTTACGAGCAGTACTTC. This encodes CSVPKTSGDSKVYEQYF.

This chain joins TRBV11-2 and TRBJ1-4; 8 nucleotides match TRBD1. Germline loops: CDR1 SGHAT, CDR2 FQNNGV. J was trimmed by 7 bases and V by 2 bases; bases with no gene match: 3. The CDR3 covers 14 residues. The CDR3: CASSLSGGREKLFF. The CDR3 bases are TGTGCCAGCAGCTTATCAGGGGGCCGTGAAAAACTGTTTTTT.

This clone was found once. The V and J genes are TRBV6-2 or TRBV6-3 and TRBJ2-5; 9 bases map to TRBD2. Trimming at V came to 5 bases and at J to 5 bases, leaving 15 bases not matched to a gene. The CDR3 spans 17 residues. Germline V lookup: CDR1 MNHEY, CDR2 SVGEGT. CDR3 sequence (DNA): TGTGCCAGCAGTCATACCGTAGCGGGGGACTCCGGGGAGACCCAGTACTTC. Translated, it gives CASSHTVAGDSGETQYF.

The J gene is TRBJ2-7, the V gene TRBV5-5, with TRBD1 matching over 7 bases. The CDR3 covers 13 residues. The V segment lost 3 bases and the J segment 5 bases; nucleotides outside the gene matches: 5. CDR1 and CDR2 (germline): SGHKS, YYEKEE (reference sequence). CDR3: CASSSAGGHEQYF. The CDR3 nucleotides read TGTGCCAGCAGCTCGGCAGGGGGACACGAGCAGTACTTC.

V and J are TRBV5-1 and TRBJ2-7, with D perhaps TRBD2 (6 bases). V was cut by 3 bases and J by 3 bases, with 13 bases left in between. This CDR3 comprises 14 residues. The germline gives CDR1 SGHRS, CDR2 YFSETQ. Written as DNA, the CDR3 is TGCGCCAGCAGCTACGGCAGGGAGGACTACGAGCAGTACTTC. Translated, it gives CASSYGREDYEQYF.

The chain carries TRBV3-1 (or the pseudogene TRBV3-2) and TRBJ1-6, with D uncertain. Germline CDR1 is LGHDT and CDR2 is YNNKEL (reference sequence). V gave up 4 bases and J gave up 7 bases, with 5 bases separating them. The CDR3 contains 12 residues. The CDR3 reads CASSPSNSPLHF. The CDR3 region has the DNA TGTGCCAGCAGCCCTTCAAATTCACCCCTCCACTTT.

The V gene is TRBV7-9, the J gene TRBJ2-5; D possibly corresponds to TRBD2 (5 bases). Germline loops: CDR1 SEHNR, CDR2 FQNEAQ (reference sequence). This CDR3 is built from 12 residues. V was cut by 5 bases and J by 5 bases, with 9 bases left in between. CDR3 sequence: CASSPWEETQYF. In DNA, the CDR3 is TGTGCCAGCAGCCCCTGGGAGGAGACCCAGTACTTC. The full variable domain, completed using reference TRBV7-9 and TRBJ2-5, is DTGVSQNPRHKITKRGQNVTFRCDPISEHNRLYWYRQTLGQGPEFLTYFQNEAQLEKSRLLSDRFSAERPKGSFSTLEIQRTEQGDSAMYLCASSPWEETQYFGPGTRLLVL.

The chain combines TRBV10-3 with TRBJ2-2, with D possibly TRBD2 on 5 matching bases. The V gene's germline CDR1 is ENHRY and CDR2 SYGVKD. V lost 10 bases to trimming and J lost 4 bases, with 16 bases between them. The CDR3 covers 14 residues. CDR3 DNA: TGTGCCACCCTGGACTCCCCTCGCACCGGGGAGCTGTTTTTT. As protein: CATLDSPRTGELFF.

The chain joins TRBV6-5 to TRBJ2-4, with 10 bases aligning to TRBD1. Germline V CDR1 and CDR2: MNHEY, SVGAGI. The CDR3 has 15 residues. V shed 7 bases, J shed 8 bases, and the junction held 11 bases outside the gene matches. For the CDR3, the DNA is TGTGCCAGCACCCCGGGGGGACAGGGGACATACATTCAGTACTTC. As protein: CASTPGGQGTYIQYF.

J is TRBJ1-5 and V is TRBV7-8, with a weak D call TRBD1 (6 bases). Trimming shortened V by 4 bases and J by 3 bases, and 13 bases separated the two germline ends. This CDR3 region has 15 residues. Germline V gene sequence: CDR1 SGHVS, CDR2 FQNEAQ. The CDR3 nucleotides read TGTGCCAGCAGCTCCGGGACACTCATCAATCAGCCCCAGCATTTT. It yields the protein CASSSGTLINQPQHF.

This clone showed up just once. The chain recombines TRBV5-4 with TRBJ2-3, with D perhaps assigned TRBD1 or TRBD2 (5 bases each). CDR3 length equals 14 residues. CDR1 is SGHNT, CDR2 YYREEE, per germline (reference sequence). V dropped 4 bases and J dropped 2 bases, with 11 bases sitting between them. CDR3: CASSRDLYTDTQYF. CDR3 in DNA: TGTGCCAGCAGCCGGGACCTATACACAGATACGCAGTATTTT. Together with reference TRBV5-4 and TRBJ2-3, the CDR3 gives the full variable domain: ETGVTQSPTHLIKTRGQQVTLRCSSQSGHNTVSWYQQALGQGPQFIFQYYREEENGRGNFPPRFSGLQFPNYSSELNVNALELDDSALYLCASSRDLYTDTQYFGPGTRLTVL.

The chain has TRBV3-1 (or the pseudogene TRBV3-2) and TRBJ2-3; weak D call: TRBD2 (5 bases). V was clipped by 4 bases and J by 0 bases, with 11 bases between them. The germline gives CDR1 LGHDT, CDR2 YNNKEL (reference sequence). The CDR3 length is 15 residues. CDR3 sequence reads: CASSRTRTSTDTQYF. The CDR3 nucleotides are TGTGCCAGCAGCCGGACTCGCACTAGCACAGATACGCAGTATTTT.

V gene TRBV6-1 combines with J gene TRBJ2-7; 9 bases line up with TRBD2. J was trimmed by 0 bases and V by 1 base; bases with no gene match: 7. The CDR3 sequence is 17 residues long. The germline V gene has CDR1 MNHNS and CDR2 SASEGT. The CDR3 DNA reads TGTGCCAGCAGTGAAGAGGCTAGCGGGACTTACTCCTACGAGCAGTACTTC. Amino acid sequence: CASSEEASGTYSYEQYF.

This clone has a single count. This chain links TRBV5-1 with TRBJ2-7, with TRBD2 identical over 7 bases. The CDR3 loop spans 13 amino acids. Germline lookup yields CDR1 SGHRS and CDR2 YFSETQ. V shed 4 bases and J 3 bases; nucleotides not matched to a gene: 4. CDR3 sequence (DNA): TGCGCCAGCAGCACGACTAGCAACTACGAGCAGTACTTC. Translation gives CASSTTSNYEQYF. Full variable domain (rest looked up from reference TRBV5-1 and TRBJ2-7): KAGVTQTPRYLIKTRGQQVTLSCSPISGHRSVSWYQQTPGQGLQFLFEYFSETQRNKGNFPGRFSGRQFSNSRSEMNVSTLELGDSALYLCASSTTSNYEQYFGPGTRLTVT.

V is TRBV13 and J is TRBJ1-1, with TRBD1 as a possible D gene (5 bases). Deletions cut 5 bases from V and 10 bases from J, with 20 bases between. The CDR3 sequence is 14 residues long. Germline V CDR1 and CDR2: PRHDT, FYEKMQ (reference sequence). CDR3 region: CASSLWDGGMGAFF. CDR3 DNA sequence: TGTGCCAGCAGCCTCTGGGACGGTGGGATGGGAGCTTTCTTT. The whole variable domain, filled in from reference TRBV13 and TRBJ1-1, reads AAGVIQSPRHLIKEKRETATLKCYPIPRHDTVYWYQQGPGQDPQFLISFYEKMQSDKGSIPDRFSAQQFSDYHSELNMSSLELGDSALYFCASSLWDGGMGAFFGQGTRLTVV.

CDR3 DNA sequence: TGCGCCAGCAGACGCGGACCGGGCGCCGAGAGTGAGCAGTTCTTC. Translation gives CASRRGPGAESEQFF. The chain links TRBV5-1 to TRBJ2-1; D is unresolved. The CDR3 sequence is 15 residues long. Germline CDR1 SGHRS, CDR2 YFSETQ. Trimming removed 5 bases from V and 9 bases from J, with 21 bases in between.

This chain connects TRBV12-3 or TRBV12-4 to TRBJ2-3; no clear D. V was cut by 4 bases and J by 4 bases, with 3 bases left in between. This CDR3 spans 11 amino acids. DNA for the CDR3: TGTGCCAGCAGTTCTGCAGATACGCAGTATTTT. Amino acid sequence: CASSSADTQYF.

On this clone itself: At one of its ends the junction is not consistent with the germline gene, which may arise from a read error. V is TRBV2 and J is TRBJ2-7, with D maybe TRBD1 (6 bases). The CDR3 runs to 14 residues. Germline CDR1 reads SNHLY; CDR2 reads FYNNEI. This CDR3 is CASREADRSYEQYF. The DNA for the CDR3 is TGTGCCAGCAGGGAAGCCGACAGGTCCTACGAGCAGTACTTC.

This chain joins TRBV10-3 and TRBJ1-3; maybe TRBD1 (5 bases). The CDR3 consists of 15 residues. With 4 bases removed from V and 0 bases from J, the gap between germline ends came to 10 bases. CDR1 ENHRY and CDR2 SYGVKD come from the germline V gene. CDR3 protein: CAISAGASSGNTIYF. The DNA for the CDR3 is TGTGCCATCAGTGCCGGGGCTAGCTCTGGAAACACCATATATTTT.

V usage is TRBV5-1 and J usage is TRBJ1-1, with D perhaps matching TRBD1 (6 bases). V lost 4 bases, J lost 7 bases, and 20 bases lay in between. Germline V gene sequence: CDR1 SGHRS, CDR2 YFSETQ. This CDR3 region has 15 residues. This chain's CDR3 is CASSQNIGGIGEAFF. The CDR3 coding sequence is TGCGCCAGCAGCCAAAATATAGGGGGGATCGGTGAAGCTTTCTTT.

The genes are TRBV7-2 and TRBJ2-1, with D possibly called TRBD1 or TRBD2 (5 bases each). Trimming took 5 bases from V and 10 from J, leaving 15 bases between them. CDR3 length: 13 amino acids. CDR1 SGHTA and CDR2 FQGNSA come from the germline V gene. The CDR3 sequence: CASSSSGPYEQFF. For the CDR3, the DNA is TGTGCCAGCAGCAGCTCGGGGCCGTACGAGCAGTTCTTC.

The chain couples TRBV5-5 to TRBJ2-5, with 8 bases lining up with TRBD2. Germline V gene data show CDR1 as SGHKS and CDR2 as YYEKEE (reference sequence). After removal of 3 bases from V and 2 bases from J, the junction contained 6 bases not matched to a gene. CDR3 size: 15 residues. The CDR3 protein is CASSSTGGGQETQYF. The CDR3 DNA sequence: TGTGCCAGCAGCTCCACCGGGGGGGGACAAGAGACCCAGTACTTC.

V is TRBV14 and J is TRBJ2-7; 9 nucleotides align to TRBD1. The J segment lost 6 bases and the V segment lost 2 bases, leaving 8 bases of the junction unmatched. CDR3 length: 15 residues. Looked up from germline, CDR1 is SGHDN and CDR2 is FVKESK. The CDR3 DNA reads TGTGCCAGCAGCCAAAGGACCGGGACAGGGTTCGAGCAGTACTTC. This gives the protein CASSQRTGTGFEQYF.

Only one count was recorded for this clone. The gene calls are TRBV12-3 or TRBV12-4 and TRBJ1-5, with D unresolved. Trimming took off 7 bases at V and 4 bases at J, with 11 bases between the two ends. CDR3 size: 13 residues. CDR3 DNA sequence: TGTGCCAGCACCATGTCCCGAAATCAGCCCCAGCATTTT. Its translation is CASTMSRNQPQHF.

The CDR3 DNA is TGTGCCAGCAGTCGCAAGGGGGCAACTGGAAACACCATATATTTT. Its translation is CASSRKGATGNTIYF. The rearrangement joins TRBV6-5 to TRBJ1-3, with 7 bases aligning to TRBD1. Per the germline V gene, CDR1 is MNHEY and CDR2 is SVGAGI. This CDR3 is 15 amino acids long. V lost 5 bases to trimming and J lost 2 bases; unmatched junction nucleotides: 6.

This clone was observed once. The gene calls are TRBV5-1 and TRBJ2-2; 8 nucleotides agree with TRBD2. The CDR3 sequence is 17 residues long. Germline-derived CDR1 and CDR2 are SGHRS and YFSETQ. V gave up 3 bases and J gave up 2 bases; unmatched junction bases: 9. The CDR3 reads CASSSTVAGTNTGELFF. In DNA form, the CDR3 reads TGCGCCAGCAGCTCGACGGTAGCGGGGACAAACACCGGGGAGCTGTTTTTT.